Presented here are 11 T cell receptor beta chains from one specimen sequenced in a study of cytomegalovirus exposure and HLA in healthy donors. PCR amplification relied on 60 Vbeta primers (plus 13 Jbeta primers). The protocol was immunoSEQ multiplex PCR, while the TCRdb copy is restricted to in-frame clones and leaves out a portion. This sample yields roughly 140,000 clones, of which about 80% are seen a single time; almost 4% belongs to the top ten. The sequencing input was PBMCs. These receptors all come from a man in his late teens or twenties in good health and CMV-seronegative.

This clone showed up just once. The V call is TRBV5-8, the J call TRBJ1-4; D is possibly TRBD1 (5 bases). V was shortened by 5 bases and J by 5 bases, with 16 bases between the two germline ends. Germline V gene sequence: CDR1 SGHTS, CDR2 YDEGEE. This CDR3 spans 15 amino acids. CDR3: CASSSGVPINEKLFF. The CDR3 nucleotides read TGTGCCAGCAGTTCGGGGGTACCGATCAATGAAAAACTGTTTTTT. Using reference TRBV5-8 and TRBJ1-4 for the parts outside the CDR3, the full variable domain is EAGVTQSPTHLIKTRGQQATLRCSPISGHTSVYWYQQALGLGLQFLLWYDEGEERNRGNFPPRFSGRQFPNYSSELNVNALELEDSALYLCASSSGVPINEKLFFGSGTQLSVL.

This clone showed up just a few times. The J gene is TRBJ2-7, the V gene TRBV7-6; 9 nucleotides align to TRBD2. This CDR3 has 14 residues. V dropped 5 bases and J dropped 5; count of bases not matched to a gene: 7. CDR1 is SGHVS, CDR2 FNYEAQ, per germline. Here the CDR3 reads CASSPTGLAHEQYF. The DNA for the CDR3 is TGTGCCAGCAGCCCAACGGGACTAGCACACGAGCAGTACTTC. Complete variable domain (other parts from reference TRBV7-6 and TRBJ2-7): GAGVSQSPRYKVTKRGQDVALRCDPISGHVSLYWYRQALGQGPEFLTYFNYEAQQDKSGLPNDRFSAERPEGSISTLTIQRTEQRDSAMYRCASSPTGLAHEQYFGPGTRLTVT.

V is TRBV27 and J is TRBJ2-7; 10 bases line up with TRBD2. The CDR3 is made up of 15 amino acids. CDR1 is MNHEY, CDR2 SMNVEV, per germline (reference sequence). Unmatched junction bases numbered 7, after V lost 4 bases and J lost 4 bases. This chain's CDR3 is CASSSPASGRYEQYF. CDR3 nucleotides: TGTGCCAGCAGTTCCCCGGCTAGCGGGAGATACGAGCAGTACTTC.

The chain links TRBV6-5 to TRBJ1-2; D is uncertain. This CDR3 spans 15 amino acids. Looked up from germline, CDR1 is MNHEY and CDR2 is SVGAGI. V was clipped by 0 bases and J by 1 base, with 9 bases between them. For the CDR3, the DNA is TGTGCCAGCAGTTACTCGTACCAGGTTAACTATGGCTACACCTTC. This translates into CASSYSYQVNYGYTF.

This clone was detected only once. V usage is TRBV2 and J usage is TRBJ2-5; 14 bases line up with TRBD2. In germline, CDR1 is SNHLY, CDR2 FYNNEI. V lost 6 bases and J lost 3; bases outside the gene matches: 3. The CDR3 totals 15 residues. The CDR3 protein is CASRRGLAGEETQYF. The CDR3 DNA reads TGTGCCAGCAGGAGGGGACTAGCGGGAGAAGAGACCCAGTACTTC.

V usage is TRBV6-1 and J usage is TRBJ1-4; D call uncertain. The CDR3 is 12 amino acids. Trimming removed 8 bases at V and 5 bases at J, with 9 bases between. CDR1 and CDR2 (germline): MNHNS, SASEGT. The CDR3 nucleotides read TGTGCCAGCGGGCATCTCAATGAAAAACTGTTTTTT. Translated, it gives CASGHLNEKLFF.

The CDR3 region is CASSVLGLAGEHEQFF. The CDR3 DNA follows: TGTGCCAGCAGCGTATTAGGACTAGCGGGAGAACATGAGCAGTTCTTC. V gene TRBV9 combines with J gene TRBJ2-1; 13 bases match TRBD2. This CDR3 comprises 16 residues. The germline CDR1 and CDR2 sequences are SGDLS and YYNGEE. V was clipped by 1 base and J by 8 bases; unmatched bases: 6.

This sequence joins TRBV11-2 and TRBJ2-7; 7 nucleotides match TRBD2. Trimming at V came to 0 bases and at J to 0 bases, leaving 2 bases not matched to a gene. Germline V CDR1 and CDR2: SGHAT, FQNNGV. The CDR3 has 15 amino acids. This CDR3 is CASSLERDYSYEQYF. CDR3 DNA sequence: TGTGCCAGCAGCTTAGAGCGGGACTACTCCTACGAGCAGTACTTC.

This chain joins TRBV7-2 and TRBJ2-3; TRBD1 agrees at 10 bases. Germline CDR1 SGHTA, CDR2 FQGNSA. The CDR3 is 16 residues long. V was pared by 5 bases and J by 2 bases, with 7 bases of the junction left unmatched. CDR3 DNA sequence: TGTGCCAGCAGCCCGCAGGGACAGGGGTACACAGATACGCAGTATTTT. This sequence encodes CASSPQGQGYTDTQYF.

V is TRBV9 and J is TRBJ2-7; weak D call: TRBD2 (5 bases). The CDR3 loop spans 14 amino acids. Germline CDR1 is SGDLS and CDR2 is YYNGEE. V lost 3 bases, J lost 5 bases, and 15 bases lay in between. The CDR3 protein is CASSADGLQHEQYF. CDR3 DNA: TGTGCCAGCAGCGCGGACGGACTTCAACACGAGCAGTACTTC.

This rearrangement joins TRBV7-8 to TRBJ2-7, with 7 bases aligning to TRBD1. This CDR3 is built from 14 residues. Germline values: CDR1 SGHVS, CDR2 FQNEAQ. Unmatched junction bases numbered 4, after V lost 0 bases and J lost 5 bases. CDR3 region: CASSLARGMDEQYF. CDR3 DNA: TGTGCCAGCAGCTTAGCCAGGGGGATGGACGAGCAGTACTTC.